Sequencing of this T cell receptor (beta chain) was carried out in a study of cytomegalovirus exposure and HLA in healthy donors. Broader study findings: Investigators reported under 200 TCR beta chains as tied to cytomegalovirus. In an earlier analysis, productive rearrangement rates for most beta V segments clustered near 90% or 30%. Within a later analysis, the majority of CMV-associated TCR beta chains appeared HLA-restricted.

The study ran its PCR with 60 Vbeta and 13 Jbeta primers. TCRdb keeps only in-frame clones here, not all; method: immunoSEQ multiplex PCR. The sample includes fewer than 150,000 clones, 80% seen only once; the top ten take around 2.2%. Germline assignment: CDR1 MNHEY and CDR2 SMNVEV (reference sequence). V gave up 3 bases and J gave up 7 bases, with 12 bases separating them. The CDR3 is made up of 13 amino acids. As to this clone: What it binds is not known.

The TCR was taken from a man younger than 40 in good health and CMV-seronegative. The sequenced sample was PBMCs. This chain links TRBV27 with TRBJ1-2; perhaps TRBD1 as D (5 bases). CDR3 bases: TGTGCCAGCAGTTTTAGTAGGGGTGGTGGCTACACCTTC. Translating gives CASSFSRGGGYTF.